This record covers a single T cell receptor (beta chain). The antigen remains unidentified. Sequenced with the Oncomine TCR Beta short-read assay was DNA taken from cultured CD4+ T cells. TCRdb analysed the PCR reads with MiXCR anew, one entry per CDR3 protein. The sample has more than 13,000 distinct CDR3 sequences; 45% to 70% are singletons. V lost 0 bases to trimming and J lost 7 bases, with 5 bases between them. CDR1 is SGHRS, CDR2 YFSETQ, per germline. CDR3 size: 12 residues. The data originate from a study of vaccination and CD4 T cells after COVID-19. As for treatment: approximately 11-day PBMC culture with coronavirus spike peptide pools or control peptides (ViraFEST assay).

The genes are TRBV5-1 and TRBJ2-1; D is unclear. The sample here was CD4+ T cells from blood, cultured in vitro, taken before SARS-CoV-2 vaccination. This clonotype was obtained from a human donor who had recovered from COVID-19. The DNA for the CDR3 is TGCGCCAGCAGCTTGGTCAGGAATGAGCAGTTCTTC. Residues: CASSLVRNEQFF.